The sequence of this TCR beta chain was determined in a study of blood T cell repertoires in COVID-19. Study as a whole: Spain, Italy and the United States supplied samples that represented acute and convalescent COVID-19. Sources were T cells, B-cell-depleted T cells, or PBMCs; the material itself was cDNA or gDNA.

CDR3 length equals 14 residues. Deletions cut 0 bases from V and 6 bases from J, with 12 bases between. CDR1 and CDR2 (germline): SGHDT, YYEEEE. This clone was recorded once. Authors' analysis steps: Reference gene primer amplification in the assay estimated nucleated cell counts. Profiling relied on immunoSEQ multiplex PCR, and the TCRdb table lists in-frame clones only, not all of them. The DNA gave D and trimming, while V, J and clone size come from that table. This sample carries around 150,000 clones, over 65% of them seen once, and the ten largest clones take roughly 2.3%. The sequence came from a man aged 70-80 years with acute or convalescent COVID-19. Material for sequencing was peripheral blood. The V gene is TRBV5-6, the J gene TRBJ1-2; no firm D call. Here the CDR3 DNA reads TGTGCCAGCAGCTTGGGCAGGCTGTTGCATGGCTACACCTTC. Encoded protein: CASSLGRLLHGYTF.